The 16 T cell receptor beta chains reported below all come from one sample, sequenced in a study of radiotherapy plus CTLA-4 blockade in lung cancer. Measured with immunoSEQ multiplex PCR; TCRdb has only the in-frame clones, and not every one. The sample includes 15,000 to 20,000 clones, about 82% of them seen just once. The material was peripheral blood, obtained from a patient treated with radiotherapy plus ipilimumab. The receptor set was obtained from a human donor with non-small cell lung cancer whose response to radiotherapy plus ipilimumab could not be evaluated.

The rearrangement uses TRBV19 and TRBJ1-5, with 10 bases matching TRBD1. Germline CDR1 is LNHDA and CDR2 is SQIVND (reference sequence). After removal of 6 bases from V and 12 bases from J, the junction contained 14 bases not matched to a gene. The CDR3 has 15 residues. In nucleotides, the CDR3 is TGTGCCAGTAGACCTACGGGACAGGGGATTGTGGACCAGCATTTT. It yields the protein CASRPTGQGIVDQHF.

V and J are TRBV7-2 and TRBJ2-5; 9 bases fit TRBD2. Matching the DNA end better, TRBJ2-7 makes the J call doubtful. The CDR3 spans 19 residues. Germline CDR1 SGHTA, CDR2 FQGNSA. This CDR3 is CASSRAGKRGVARGYEQYF. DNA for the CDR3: TGTGCCAGCAGCCGGGCGGGCAAGCGGGGGGTTGCAAGGGGATACGAGCAGTACTTC.

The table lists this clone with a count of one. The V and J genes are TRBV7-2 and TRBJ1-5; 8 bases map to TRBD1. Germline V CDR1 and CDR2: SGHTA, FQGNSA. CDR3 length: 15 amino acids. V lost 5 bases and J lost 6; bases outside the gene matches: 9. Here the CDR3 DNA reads TGTGCCAGCAGCGCACCAGGGGGCGGTGGTCAGCCCCAGCATTTT. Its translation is CASSAPGGGGQPQHF.

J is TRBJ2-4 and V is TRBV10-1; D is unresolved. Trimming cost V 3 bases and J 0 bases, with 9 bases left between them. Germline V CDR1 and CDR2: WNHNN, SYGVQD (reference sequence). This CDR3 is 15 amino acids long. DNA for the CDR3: TGCGCCAGCAGTGATCACAATCCAGCCAAAAACATTCAGTACTTC. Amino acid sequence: CASSDHNPAKNIQYF.

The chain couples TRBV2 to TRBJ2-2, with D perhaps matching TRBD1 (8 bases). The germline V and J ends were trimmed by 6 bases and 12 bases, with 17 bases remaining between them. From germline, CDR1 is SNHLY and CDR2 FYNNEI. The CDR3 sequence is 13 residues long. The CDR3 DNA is TGTGCCAGCAGCCTTGAACAGGGGGGGAAGCTGTTTTTT. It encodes CASSLEQGGKLFF.

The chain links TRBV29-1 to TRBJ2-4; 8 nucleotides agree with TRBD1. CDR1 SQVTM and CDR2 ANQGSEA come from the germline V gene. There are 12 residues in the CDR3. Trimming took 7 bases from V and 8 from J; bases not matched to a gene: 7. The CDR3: CSARDRGDIQYF. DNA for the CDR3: TGCAGCGCTCGAGACAGGGGAGACATTCAGTACTTC.

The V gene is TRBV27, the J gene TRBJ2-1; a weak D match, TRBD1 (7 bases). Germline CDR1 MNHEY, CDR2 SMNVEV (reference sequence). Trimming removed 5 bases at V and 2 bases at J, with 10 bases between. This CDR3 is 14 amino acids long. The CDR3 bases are TGTGCCAGCAGTCCAGGGGGGCCCTACAATGAGCAGTTCTTC. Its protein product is CASSPGGPYNEQFF.

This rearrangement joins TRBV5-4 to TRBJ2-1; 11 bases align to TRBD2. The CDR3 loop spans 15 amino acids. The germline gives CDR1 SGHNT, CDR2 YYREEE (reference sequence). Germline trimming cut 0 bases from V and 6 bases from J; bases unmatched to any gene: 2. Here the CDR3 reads CASSLGLAGFNEQFF. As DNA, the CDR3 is TGTGCCAGCAGCTTGGGACTAGCGGGATTCAATGAGCAGTTCTTC. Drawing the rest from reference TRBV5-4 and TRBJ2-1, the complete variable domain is ETGVTQSPTHLIKTRGQQVTLRCSSQSGHNTVSWYQQALGQGPQFIFQYYREEENGRGNFPPRFSGLQFPNYSSELNVNALELDDSALYLCASSLGLAGFNEQFFGPGTRLTVL.

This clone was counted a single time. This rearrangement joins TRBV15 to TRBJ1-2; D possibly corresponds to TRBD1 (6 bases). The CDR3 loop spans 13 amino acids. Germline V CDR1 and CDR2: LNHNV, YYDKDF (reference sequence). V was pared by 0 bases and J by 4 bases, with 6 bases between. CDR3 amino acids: CATSREGGYGYTF. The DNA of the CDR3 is TGTGCCACCAGCAGAGAAGGGGGCTATGGCTACACCTTC.

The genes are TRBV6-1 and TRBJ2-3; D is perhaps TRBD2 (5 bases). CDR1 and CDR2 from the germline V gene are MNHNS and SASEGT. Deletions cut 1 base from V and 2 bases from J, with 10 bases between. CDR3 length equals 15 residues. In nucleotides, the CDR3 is TGTGCCAGCAGTGAAGGAGGACTCCTCACAGATACGCAGTATTTT. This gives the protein CASSEGGLLTDTQYF.

DNA of the CDR3: TGTGCCAGCAGATATCCAGAAATCCAAGAGACCCAGTACTTC. The encoded protein is CASRYPEIQETQYF. This rearrangement joins TRBV2 to TRBJ2-5; unclear D gene. The CDR3 totals 14 residues. With 6 bases removed from V and 1 base from J, the gap between germline ends came to 12 bases. The germline gives CDR1 SNHLY, CDR2 FYNNEI.

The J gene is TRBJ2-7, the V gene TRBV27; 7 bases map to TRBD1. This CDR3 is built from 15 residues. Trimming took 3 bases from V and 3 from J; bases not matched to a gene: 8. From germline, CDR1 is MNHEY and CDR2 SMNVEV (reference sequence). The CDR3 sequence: CASSFAGDSDYEQYF. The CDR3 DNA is TGTGCCAGCAGTTTCGCCGGGGACAGCGACTACGAGCAGTACTTC.

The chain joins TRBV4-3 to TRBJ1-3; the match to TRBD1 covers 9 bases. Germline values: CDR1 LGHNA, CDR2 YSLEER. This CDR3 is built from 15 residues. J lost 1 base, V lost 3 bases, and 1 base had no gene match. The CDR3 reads CASSHGTGSGNTIYF. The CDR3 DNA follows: TGCGCCAGCAGCCACGGGACAGGGTCTGGAAACACCATATATTTT.

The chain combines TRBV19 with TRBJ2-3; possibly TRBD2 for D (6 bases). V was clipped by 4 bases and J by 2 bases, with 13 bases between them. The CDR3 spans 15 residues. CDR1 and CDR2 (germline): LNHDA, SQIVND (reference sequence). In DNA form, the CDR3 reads TGTGCCAGTAGTAGGGACTCAAGCTCCACAGATACGCAGTATTTT. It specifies CASSRDSSSTDTQYF.

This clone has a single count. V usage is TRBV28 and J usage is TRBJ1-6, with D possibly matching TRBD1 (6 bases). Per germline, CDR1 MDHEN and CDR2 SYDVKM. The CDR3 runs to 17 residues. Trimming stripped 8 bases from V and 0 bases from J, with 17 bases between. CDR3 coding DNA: TGTGCCAGCTTAGGGGGGGGGACTCGCTCCTATAATTCACCCCTCCACTTT. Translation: CASLGGGTRSYNSPLHF.

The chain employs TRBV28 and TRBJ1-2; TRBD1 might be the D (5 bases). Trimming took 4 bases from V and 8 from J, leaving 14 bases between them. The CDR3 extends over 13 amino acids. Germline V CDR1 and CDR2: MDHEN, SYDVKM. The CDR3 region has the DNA TGTGCCAGCAGTTACGGGGGAAATCGGGGCTACACCTTC. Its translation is CASSYGGNRGYTF.